The count of the clone carrying this T cell receptor (beta chain) is one. Its antigen is unknown. The record originates from a study of T cell responses to AZD1222 COVID-19 vaccine. Study-wide findings and caveats: Variant regions that are unmutated are reportedly the target of nearly half of spike-specific TCRs.

CDR3 length: 14 amino acids. Trimming left V 4 bases short and J 4 bases short, with 13 bases between. CDR1 and CDR2 from the germline V gene are SEHNR and FQNEAQ (reference sequence). Only in-frame clones appear in the TCRdb table, and some are missing; sequencing was by immunoSEQ multiplex PCR. Counted here are roughly 150,000 clones, under 95% occurring once; the ten biggest clones make up approximately 1.5%. The sequence came from an adult in good health. The sample consisted of peripheral blood, taken on day 0 of AZD1222 vaccination. V usage is TRBV7-9 and J usage is TRBJ1-1; tentatively, D is TRBD1 (5 bases). Here the CDR3 DNA reads TGTGCCAGCAGCTCCGGGACGGCTTTCACTGAAGCTTTCTTT. Translation gives CASSSGTAFTEAFF.